This is a list of T cell receptor beta chains from one sample in a study of shared clonotypes between healthy human individuals. Libraries were prepared by immunoSEQ multiplex PCR; TCRdb keeps only in-frame clonotypes and omits some of them. Found here are 150,000 to 200,000 clones, over 85% of them singletons; the top ten hold roughly 0.07%. Sequenced input: naive CD4+ T cells sorted from blood. These receptors were obtained from a woman in her twenties or thirties in good health. The conserved cysteine and the conserved F or W are not part of the CDR3 here. Fields, in order: J gene, V gene, CDR3 protein.

>TRBJ1-4|TRBV6-5
ASSAWTGGNEKLF
>TRBJ2-2|TRBV14
ASSQVAGDSSGELF
>TRBJ2-7|TRBV7-9
ASSFTSGIDEQY
>TRBJ2-7|TRBV18
ASSPNGDGEQY
>TRBJ1-6|TRBV19
ASSDLRESPLH
>TRBJ1-1|TRBV10-1
ASSFLPRDTEAF
>TRBJ1-5|TRBV11-2
ASSLQGNNQPQH
>TRBJ1-4|TRBV5-5
ASSPALGMPNEKLF
>TRBJ2-3|TRBV19
ASSLAGPGGDTQY
>TRBJ1-2|TRBV6-1
ASSATGAPNYGYT
>TRBJ1-1|TRBV7-2
ASMRRQGVSEAF
>-|TRBV5-4
ASNAQQNSYEQY